The 11 T cell receptor beta chains below all came from one sample that was sequenced in a study of CD8 T cells in Susac syndrome. Random hexamers were used to reverse transcribe 0.5 to 1 ug of RNA. TCRdb redid the calling of the immunoSEQ multiplex PCR reads with MiXCR, one entry per CDR3 protein. The sample lists 150,000 to 200,000 distinct CDR3 sequences, approximately 93% occurring once. The sequencing sample was made of CD4+ T cells from PBMCs. These receptors were collected from a human donor in good health.

This clonotype was seen a few times. This chain links TRBV29-1 with TRBJ1-2; a possible D gene is TRBD1 (5 bases). V was pared by 3 bases and J by 3 bases, with 11 bases between. Germline CDR1 SQVTM, CDR2 ANQGSEA. This CDR3 has 13 amino acids. The CDR3 sequence is CSVDQGGDYGYTF. CDR3 bases: TGCAGCGTTGACCAGGGAGGGGACTATGGCTACACCTTC.

This clonotype was detected only a few times. The chain uses TRBV5-1 and TRBJ1-6, with D perhaps TRBD1 (5 bases). Per germline, CDR1 SGHRS and CDR2 YFSETQ. Trimming left V 4 bases short and J 8 bases short, with 16 bases between. The CDR3 sequence is 15 residues long. CDR3 region: CASSPLGQWDSPLHF. As DNA, the CDR3 is TGCGCCAGCAGCCCCCTGGGGCAGTGGGATTCACCCCTCCACTTT.

The chain employs TRBV19 and TRBJ1-1; TRBD1 might be the D (5 bases). V dropped 6 bases and J dropped 4 bases, with 15 bases sitting between them. This CDR3 is built from 14 residues. Germline V lookup: CDR1 LNHDA, CDR2 SQIVND (reference sequence). As DNA, the CDR3 is TGTGCCAGTAGAAGGGCCTACGGGGGCACTGAAGCTTTCTTT. Its translation: CASRRAYGGTEAFF.

The genes are TRBV3-1 and TRBJ1-5, with TRBD1 as a possible D gene (6 bases). Between the trimmed V and J ends, which lost 4 bases and 5 bases, there was a span of 12 bases. This CDR3 spans 14 amino acids. Germline V gives CDR1 LGHDT, CDR2 YNNKEL (reference sequence). Here the CDR3 DNA reads TGTGCCAGCAGCCTCCGGACAGAACATCAGCCCCAGCATTTT. Translated, it gives CASSLRTEHQPQHF.

The chain uses TRBV6-1 and TRBJ2-2; TRBD2 aligns across 8 bases. CDR3 length: 19 amino acids. V lost 6 bases, J lost 2 bases, and 17 bases stayed unmatched. Per the germline V gene, CDR1 is MNHNS and CDR2 is SASEGT. CDR3: CASRIRASGGLINTGELFF. In DNA form, the CDR3 reads TGTGCCAGCAGAATCAGGGCGAGCGGGGGCCTTATTAACACCGGGGAGCTGTTTTTT.

The chain carries TRBV29-1 and TRBJ1-1; TRBD1 agrees at 7 bases. With 7 bases clipped from V and 0 bases from J, the junction kept 14 bases outside the gene matches. The CDR3 is 16 residues long. The germline V gene encodes CDR1 SQVTM and CDR2 ANQGSEA. CDR3 loop: CSGQGGRGGMNTEAFF. CDR3 DNA sequence: TGCAGCGGCCAGGGGGGCAGGGGGGGAATGAACACTGAAGCTTTCTTT.

This chain links TRBV20-1 with TRBJ2-7; the match to TRBD1 covers 8 bases. Germline V gene lookup returns CDR1 DFQATT and CDR2 SNEGSKA (reference sequence). The CDR3 extends over 13 amino acids. With V trimmed by 6 bases and J by 5 bases, 9 bases remained unmatched. This chain's CDR3 is CSAPTDRADEQYF. CDR3 DNA sequence: TGCAGTGCCCCCACGGACAGGGCTGACGAGCAGTACTTC.

The rearrangement uses TRBV27 and TRBJ1-2; D remains ambiguous. The length of the CDR3 is 13 residues. CDR1 and CDR2 from the germline V gene are MNHEY and SMNVEV (reference sequence). V lost 5 bases and J lost 3, with 10 bases in between. The CDR3 reads CASSRTPDYGYTF. The DNA for the CDR3 is TGTGCCAGCAGTCGGACGCCAGACTATGGCTACACCTTC.

The chain employs TRBV5-1 and TRBJ1-4; 9 bases fit TRBD1. The V segment lost 0 bases and the J segment 8 bases; nucleotides outside the gene matches: 2. This CDR3 spans 14 amino acids. The germline V gene encodes CDR1 SGHRS and CDR2 YFSETQ. CDR3 bases: TGCGCCAGCAGCTTGGTCGACAGGGGGGAAAAACTGTTTTTT. This translates into CASSLVDRGEKLFF.

The rearrangement joins TRBV24-1 to TRBJ2-3, with unresolved D. The CDR3 runs to 15 residues. With 1 base removed from V and 0 bases from J, the gap between germline ends came to 7 bases. Germline values: CDR1 KGHDR, CDR2 SFDVKD. The CDR3 DNA reads as TGTGCCACCAGTGATTTTACAGCGAGCACAGATACGCAGTATTTT. Translated: CATSDFTASTDTQYF.

The gene calls are TRBV5-1 and TRBJ2-1; no reliable D call. This CDR3 has 15 amino acids. The germline V gene has CDR1 SGHRS and CDR2 YFSETQ. The ends were cut back, 0 bases at V and 2 bases at J, with 9 bases in the middle. For the CDR3, the DNA is TGCGCCAGCAGCTTGGCCCTGGCTACCTACAATGAGCAGTTCTTC. This encodes CASSLALATYNEQFF. Variable domain in full (rest from reference TRBV5-1 and TRBJ2-1): KAGVTQTPRYLIKTRGQQVTLSCSPISGHRSVSWYQQTPGQGLQFLFEYFSETQRNKGNFPGRFSGRQFSNSRSEMNVSTLELGDSALYLCASSLALATYNEQFFGPGTRLTVL.